This entry lists 2 T cell receptor beta chains sequenced from one sample in a study of T cells in Graves' hyperthyroidism and ophthalmopathy. The CDR3 regions of TCR beta were amplified from RNA transcripts. With the HTBI primer set, the TCR CDR3 went through a first round of RT-PCR. TCRdb re-analysed the multiplex PCR reads in MiXCR, keeping a single row per CDR3 protein. The sample yields hundreds of thousands of distinct CDR3 sequences, roughly 14% seen once. Sequencing input: blood. The origin of the receptors is a man in his late teens or twenties with Graves' ophthalmopathy.

There are many counts of this clonotype. The chain joins TRBV30 to TRBJ2-5; 7 bases match TRBD2. V lost 2 bases, J lost 5 bases, and 5 bases stayed unmatched. The CDR3 runs 13 residues. Germline V CDR1 and CDR2: GTSNPN, SVGIG (reference sequence). CDR3 residues: CAWSSGGSETQYF. CDR3 nucleotides: TGTGCCTGGAGTTCGGGGGGTTCCGAGACCCAGTACTTC.

This clonotype was observed many times. This chain connects TRBV2 to TRBJ2-1; D is possibly TRBD2 (5 bases). Germline V gene lookup returns CDR1 SNHLY and CDR2 FYNNEI. The V end was cut by 3 bases, the J end by 1 base, with 10 bases between. The CDR3 runs to 15 residues. This CDR3 reads CASSERATSYNEQFF. As DNA, the CDR3 is TGTGCCAGCAGTGAGCGGGCCACGTCCTACAATGAGCAGTTCTTC.